One and the same sample provided the 28 T cell receptor beta chains below, sequenced in a study of blood T cells in healthy people across ages. Then a second PCR, running roughly 7 to 11 cycles, was carried out with a sample-barcoded 5' primer and a J-beta primer mix. MiXCR was run by TCRdb on the 5' RACE reads, yielding one entry per CDR3 protein. The sample lists over 600,000 distinct CDR3 sequences, around 50% occurring once. Sequencing was carried out using blood. The receptors stem from a man at least 80 years old in good health.

The V call is TRBV6-2 or TRBV6-3, the J call TRBJ2-5; 12 positions agree with TRBD1. The DNA matches TRBJ2-7 better at its end, which makes the J call doubtful. CDR1 is MNHEY and CDR2 is SVGEGT in the germline V gene. CDR3 length equals 14 residues. CDR3 in DNA: TGTGCCAGCAGACGGGACAGGGGGCTCTCCGAGCAGTACTTC. Translation: CASRRDRGLSEQYF.

The CDR3 DNA reads TGTGCCAGCAGTACCCGTTCTAGCGGGGACACAGATACGCAGTATTTT. Its translation: CASSTRSSGDTDTQYF. The chain employs TRBV28 and TRBJ2-3; 9 bases fit TRBD2. The V gene's germline CDR1 is MDHEN and CDR2 SYDVKM. CDR3 length: 16 residues. After removal of 5 bases from V and 2 bases from J, the junction contained 8 bases not matched to a gene.

A note on this clonotype: Just one base apart from a much larger clone, this may be a read error. V usage is TRBV7-2 and J usage is TRBJ2-4; D might be TRBD1 (5 bases). Germline values: CDR1 SGHTA, CDR2 FQGNSA. CDR3 length: 15 residues. The V and J ends lost 7 bases and 13 bases respectively, with 26 bases between them. CDR3 in DNA: TGTGCCAGCACCAGTCCACAGGAACGACAAGAGGCCCAGTACTTC. This gives the protein CASTSPQERQEAQYF.

This clonotype was recorded a few times. An end of the junction differs from the germline gene, which may be a read error. The chain joins TRBV7-2 to TRBJ2-3; TRBD2 agrees at 7 bases. The germline V gene encodes CDR1 SGHTA and CDR2 FQGNSA. CDR3 size: 18 residues. DNA for the CDR3: TGTGCCAGCAGCTTAGCGCGGTCTAGCGGCCCTACCACAAATACGCAGTATTTT. This translates into CASSLARSSGPTTNTQYF.

This clonotype was detected many times. The rearrangement links TRBV7-3 to TRBJ2-4, with D maybe TRBD2 (6 bases). The V end was cut by 3 bases, the J end by 13 bases, with 19 bases between. CDR3 size: 14 residues. Germline assignment: CDR1 SGHTA and CDR2 FQGTGA. CDR3 sequence: CASSLYPGGWEQYF. CDR3 DNA: TGTGCCAGCAGCTTGTATCCCGGGGGATGGGAGCAGTACTTC.

The chain carries TRBV4-1 and TRBJ1-4, with TRBD1 as a possible D gene (5 bases). Trimming removed 0 bases at V and 4 bases at J, with 21 bases between. Per the germline V gene, CDR1 is MGHRA and CDR2 is YSYEKL. The CDR3 totals 19 residues. The CDR3 coding sequence is TGCGCCAGCAGCCAAGATTGGGACCCCCAAACTTTTGTTAATGAAAAACTGTTTTTT. It codes for CASSQDWDPQTFVNEKLFF.

In its sample, this clonotype was seen once. The chain couples TRBV29-1 to TRBJ2-7, with 10 bases aligning to TRBD1. After removal of 7 bases from V and 6 bases from J, the junction contained 9 bases not matched to a gene. The germline CDR1 and CDR2 sequences are SQVTM and ANQGSEA. The CDR3 covers 13 residues. The CDR3 loop is CSARDRGGGEQYF. CDR3 sequence (DNA): TGCAGCGCGCGGGACAGGGGCGGTGGCGAGCAGTACTTC.

The chain uses TRBV4-1 and TRBJ2-5; D is possibly TRBD1 (6 bases). Germline loops: CDR1 MGHRA, CDR2 YSYEKL. V shed 3 bases and J shed 2 bases, with 10 bases lying between them. CDR3 length equals 14 residues. The CDR3 DNA reads as TGCGCCAGCAGCCACCCCGACAGGCAAGAGACCCAGTACTTC. Translated, it gives CASSHPDRQETQYF.

This clonotype was observed a few times. The genes are TRBV5-1 and TRBJ2-6; 8 bases agree with TRBD1. Germline V gene data show CDR1 as SGHRS and CDR2 as YFSETQ. V gave up 0 bases and J gave up 1 base; unmatched junction bases: 6. CDR3 length: 18 amino acids. The CDR3 nucleotides are TGCGCCAGCAGCTTGGCGGTCAGGGGGCCATCTGGGGCCAACGTCCTGACTTTC. It codes for CASSLAVRGPSGANVLTF.

This clonotype was observed a single time. This chain uses TRBV6-5 with TRBJ1-5; tentatively, D is TRBD1 (5 bases). The length of the CDR3 is 15 residues. Trimming took off 6 bases at V and 1 base at J, with 13 bases between the two ends. In germline, CDR1 is MNHEY, CDR2 SVGAGI. This chain's CDR3 is CASSYGRTSNQPQHF. The CDR3, as DNA: TGTGCCAGCAGCTACGGACGGACAAGCAATCAGCCCCAGCATTTT.

The chain couples TRBV24-1 to TRBJ2-1; 8 positions match TRBD2. Germline CDR1 reads KGHDR; CDR2 reads SFDVKD. The CDR3 consists of 15 residues. V was pared by 4 bases and J by 11 bases, with 12 bases of the junction left unmatched. The CDR3 region has the DNA TGTGCCACCAGTGACTCGGGACTAGGGTTAAGTCAGCAGTTCTTC. As protein: CATSDSGLGLSQQFF.

The chain combines TRBV3-1 with TRBJ2-7; 7 bases fit TRBD2. The trim removed 1 base at V and 5 bases at J, leaving 5 bases unmatched. Germline assignment: CDR1 LGHDT and CDR2 YNNKEL (reference sequence). CDR3 length: 14 residues. CDR3 sequence: CASSQGGGGNEQYF. The CDR3, as DNA: TGTGCCAGCAGCCAAGGCGGGGGAGGAAACGAGCAGTACTTC.

The chain couples TRBV29-1 to TRBJ1-2; D is ambiguous. Deletions cut 4 bases from V and 2 bases from J, with 8 bases between. CDR1 and CDR2 from the germline V gene are SQVTM and ANQGSEA. CDR3 length: 12 amino acids. The CDR3 loop is CSVGWGNYGYTF. CDR3 coding DNA: TGCAGCGTTGGGTGGGGAAACTATGGCTACACCTTC.

This clonotype was detected only a few times. V usage is TRBV5-5 and J usage is TRBJ2-3; no clear D. Trimming removed 5 bases from V and 0 bases from J, with 7 bases in between. CDR1 and CDR2 (germline): SGHKS, YYEKEE (reference sequence). This CDR3 comprises 13 residues. The CDR3 nucleotides are TGTGCCAGCAGAGAATCGAGCACAGATACGCAGTATTTT. The encoded protein is CASRESSTDTQYF.

This clonotype has only one observation. V gene TRBV7-2 combines with J gene TRBJ2-3, with D tentatively TRBD2 (7 bases). The CDR3 loop spans 17 amino acids. Germline CDR1 and CDR2: SGHTA and FQGNSA. The V end lost 2 bases, the J end lost 3 bases, and 18 bases lay between the germline ends. CDR3: CASSLMASGGGTDTQYF. The DNA of the CDR3 is TGTGCCAGCAGCTTAATGGCTAGCGGAGGGGGGACAGATACGCAGTATTTT.

The gene calls are TRBV11-1 and TRBJ1-4; tentatively, D is TRBD1 (5 bases). Trimming cost V 5 bases and J 3 bases, with 10 bases left between them. CDR1 is SGHAT and CDR2 is FQDESV in the germline V gene (reference sequence). This CDR3 contains 14 residues. In DNA form, the CDR3 reads TGTGCCAGCAGCGTCACGGGGCCTAATGAAAAACTGTTTTTT. This translates into CASSVTGPNEKLFF.

The table lists this clonotype with a few counts. This rearrangement joins TRBV20-1 to TRBJ2-3; 11 bases line up with TRBD2. Losses at the gene ends were 6 bases for V and 2 bases for J; bases not matched to a gene: 7. Germline assignment: CDR1 DFQATT and CDR2 SNEGSKA (reference sequence). This CDR3 has 15 amino acids. CDR3 amino acids: CSATRLAGNTDTQYF. CDR3 bases: TGCAGTGCCACTAGACTAGCGGGAAACACAGATACGCAGTATTTT.

The chain links TRBV6-5 to TRBJ2-7, with 14 bases lining up with TRBD2. The J call may be mistaken, given a closer DNA end match to TRBJ2-4. CDR1 and CDR2 (germline): MNHEY, SVGAGI. This CDR3 is built from 16 residues. Written as DNA, the CDR3 is TGTGCCAGCAGCCCGACTAGCGGGAGGGTCTGGAACATTCAGTACTTC. Translation: CASSPTSGRVWNIQYF.

V is TRBV29-1 and J is TRBJ2-7, with TRBD1 as a possible D gene (5 bases). The CDR3 runs 14 residues. The germline V and J ends were trimmed by 6 bases and 6 bases, with 21 bases remaining between them. Germline CDR1 reads SQVTM; CDR2 reads ANQGSEA. In DNA, the CDR3 is TGCAGCGTCCGCGGCCCAGGACAAGAATTCGAGCAGTACTTC. This codes for CSVRGPGQEFEQYF.

This chain uses TRBV28 with TRBJ2-6; perhaps D is TRBD1 or TRBD2 (5 bases each). V shed 4 bases and J shed 1 base, with 14 bases lying between them. Germline CDR1 reads MDHEN; CDR2 reads SYDVKM. CDR3 size: 17 residues. This chain's CDR3 is CASSSRGRGSGANVLTF. As DNA, the CDR3 is TGTGCCAGCAGTTCAAGGGGACGGGGTTCTGGGGCCAACGTCCTGACTTTC.

This clonotype came up a few times. The CDR3 DNA is TGCAGTGCTAGAGATCCCGGCGGGAGAGAGGATACGCAGTATTTT. Protein product: CSARDPGGREDTQYF. The chain is built from TRBV20-1 and TRBJ2-3; 7 positions agree with TRBD2. Trimming removed 0 bases from V and 6 bases from J; junction bases left unmatched: 9. The length of the CDR3 is 15 residues. Germline CDR1 reads DFQATT; CDR2 reads SNEGSKA (reference sequence).

The rearrangement joins TRBV11-2 to TRBJ2-2, with 8 positions matching TRBD1. The CDR3 runs 15 residues. The germline V gene has CDR1 SGHAT and CDR2 FQNNGV. The ends lost 3 bases at V and 5 bases at J; junction bases unmatched: 5. The CDR3 DNA follows: TGTGCCAGCAGCTTCGGACAGGGCGTTACCGGGGAGCTGTTTTTT. Encoded protein: CASSFGQGVTGELFF.

The genes are TRBV6-5 and TRBJ1-2, with a tentative D call TRBD1 (6 bases). CDR1 MNHEY and CDR2 SVGAGI come from the germline V gene. The V gene lost 0 bases and the J gene lost 4 bases, with 21 bases spanning the gap. This CDR3 region has 18 residues. The CDR3 spells CASSYSGGTVGRSYGYTF. The CDR3 nucleotides are TGTGCCAGCAGTTACTCCGGGGGCACTGTTGGGAGGAGCTATGGCTACACCTTC.

This clonotype was seen more than once but under ten times. J is TRBJ2-5 and V is TRBV29-1; D gene unclear. Germline V CDR1 and CDR2: SQVTM, ANQGSEA. This CDR3 is 12 amino acids long. V was pared by 2 bases and J by 11 bases, with 15 bases between. The CDR3 DNA is TGCAGCGTTGAAAAAATTCCCAATGAGCAGTACTTC. This gives the protein CSVEKIPNEQYF.

J is TRBJ1-4 and V is TRBV7-2; TRBD1 matches 10 bases. Germline V gene sequence: CDR1 SGHTA, CDR2 FQGNSA. This CDR3 is 14 amino acids long. Trimming cost V 5 bases and J 7 bases; bases outside gene matches: 4. The CDR3 DNA reads as TGTGCCAGCAGCGATCGGACAGGGGGTGAAAAACTGTTTTTT. Amino acids: CASSDRTGGEKLFF.

A note on this clonotype: A read error may be the cause here, since a much bigger clone is one base away. This chain connects TRBV28 to TRBJ2-5; weak D call: TRBD2 (5 bases). The J call may be mistaken, given a closer DNA end match to TRBJ2-7. Germline V gives CDR1 MDHEN, CDR2 SYDVKM. This CDR3 has 16 amino acids. The CDR3 nucleotides are TGTGCCGGCAGTTCGCCCTACGAGGGCGGGTCCTACGAGCAGTACTTC. Protein product: CAGSSPYEGGSYEQYF.

This clonotype turned up a few times. The chain recombines TRBV5-1 with TRBJ2-1, with 16 bases aligning to TRBD2. Trimming took 4 bases from V and 8 from J; bases not matched to a gene: 9. In germline, CDR1 is SGHRS, CDR2 YFSETQ. The CDR3 loop spans 17 amino acids. CDR3 sequence reads: CASSPGLAGGLRYEQFF. The CDR3 nucleotides read TGCGCCAGCAGCCCGGGACTAGCGGGAGGGCTCCGATATGAGCAGTTCTTC.

The chain links TRBV13 to TRBJ2-1; 8 nucleotides agree with TRBD1. Looked up from germline, CDR1 is PRHDT and CDR2 is FYEKMQ (reference sequence). The CDR3 sequence is 17 residues long. Unmatched junction bases numbered 10, after V lost 5 bases and J lost 1 base. The CDR3 coding sequence is TGTGCCAGCAGCCGAAACACCAGGACAGGGTCCTACAATGAGCAGTTCTTC. Its translation: CASSRNTRTGSYNEQFF.